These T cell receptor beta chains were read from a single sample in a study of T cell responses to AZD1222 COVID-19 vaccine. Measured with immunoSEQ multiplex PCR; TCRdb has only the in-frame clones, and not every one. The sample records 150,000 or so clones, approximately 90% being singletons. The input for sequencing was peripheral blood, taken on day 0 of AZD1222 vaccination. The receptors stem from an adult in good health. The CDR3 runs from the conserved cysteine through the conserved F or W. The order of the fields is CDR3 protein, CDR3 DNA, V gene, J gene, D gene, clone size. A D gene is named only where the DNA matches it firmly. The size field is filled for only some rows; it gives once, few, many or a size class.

cdr3_aa: CASSLDTGVVGELFF; cdr3_nt: TGTGCCAGCAGCTTAGATACAGGGGTGGTCGGGGAGCTGTTTTTT; v_call: TRBV7-2; j_call: TRBJ2-2; d_call: TRBD1; clone_size: .
cdr3_aa: CASSASGGSNTGELFF; cdr3_nt: TGCGCCAGCAGCGCCAGCGGGGGGAGTAACACCGGGGAGCTGTTTTTT; v_call: TRBV5-1; j_call: TRBJ2-2; d_call: TRBD2; clone_size: once
cdr3_aa: CASSSLDGFFNYGYTF; cdr3_nt: TGTGCCAGCAGTTCCTTAGACGGTTTTTTTAACTATGGCTACACCTTC; v_call: TRBV6-5; j_call: TRBJ1-2; d_call: .; clone_size: .
cdr3_aa: CASSLRAGLGKNIQYF; cdr3_nt: TGTGCCAGCAGCTTACGGGCGGGGTTGGGCAAAAACATTCAGTACTTC; v_call: TRBV7-2; j_call: TRBJ2-4; d_call: .; clone_size: .
cdr3_aa: CASSPFDNSPLHF; cdr3_nt: TGTGCCAGCTCACCCTTTGATAATTCACCCCTCCACTTT; v_call: TRBV18; j_call: TRBJ1-6; d_call: .; clone_size: few
cdr3_aa: CASSWGSAENIQYF; cdr3_nt: TGTGCCAGCAGCTGGGGCAGCGCCGAAAACATTCAGTACTTC; v_call: TRBV5-8; j_call: TRBJ2-4; d_call: .; clone_size: .
cdr3_aa: CATSDSNQPQHF; cdr3_nt: TGTGCCACCAGTGATTCAAATCAGCCCCAGCATTTT; v_call: TRBV24-1; j_call: TRBJ1-5; d_call: .; clone_size: .
cdr3_aa: CASSFMNGELFF; cdr3_nt: TGTGCCAGCAGCTTTATGAACGGGGAGCTGTTTTTT; v_call: TRBV11-2; j_call: TRBJ2-2; d_call: .; clone_size: few
cdr3_aa: CASSLSSGGAQEQYF; cdr3_nt: TGCGCCAGCAGCCTGTCAAGCGGGGGGGCGCAAGAGCAGTACTTC; v_call: TRBV4-1; j_call: TRBJ2-7; d_call: TRBD2; clone_size: .
cdr3_aa: CASSMIVGTGGGKQPQHF; cdr3_nt: TGTGCCAGTAGTATGATCGTCGGGACAGGGGGAGGAAAACAGCCCCAGCATTTT; v_call: TRBV19; j_call: TRBJ1-5; d_call: TRBD1; clone_size: .
cdr3_aa: CASSQDWRQGPGYTF; cdr3_nt: TGCGCCAGCAGCCAAGATTGGAGACAGGGGCCTGGCTACACCTTC; v_call: TRBV4-3; j_call: TRBJ1-2; d_call: TRBD1; clone_size: .
cdr3_aa: CASSDSWARLGRAPMPQYF; cdr3_nt: TGCGCCAGCAGTGATTCTTGGGCTAGACTAGGAAGGGCCCCCATGCCGCAGTATTTT; v_call: TRBV10-2; j_call: TRBJ2-3; d_call: .; clone_size: .
cdr3_aa: CASSLLTGDDNQPQHF; cdr3_nt: TGTGCCAGTAGTTTACTGACAGGGGACGACAATCAGCCCCAGCATTTT; v_call: TRBV19; j_call: TRBJ1-5; d_call: TRBD1; clone_size: .
cdr3_aa: CASSLRGQSYNEQFF; cdr3_nt: TGTGCCAGCAGCTTACGGGGGCAATCTTACAATGAGCAGTTCTTC; v_call: TRBV7-9; j_call: TRBJ2-1; d_call: .; clone_size: once
cdr3_aa: CASSPPLAGGTEETQYF; cdr3_nt: TGTGCCAGCTCACCACCGCTAGCGGGGGGGACAGAAGAGACCCAGTACTTC; v_call: TRBV18; j_call: TRBJ2-5; d_call: TRBD2; clone_size: .
cdr3_aa: CASNSGGADTGELFF; cdr3_nt: TGTGCCAGCAACAGCGGGGGGGCGGACACCGGGGAGCTGTTTTTT; v_call: TRBV28; j_call: TRBJ2-2; d_call: TRBD2; clone_size: .
cdr3_aa: CASDDTGTGEGGYTF; cdr3_nt: TGTGCCAGCGACGACACCGGGACAGGGGAAGGAGGCTACACCTTC; v_call: TRBV2; j_call: TRBJ1-2; d_call: TRBD1; clone_size: .
cdr3_aa: CASSAGTGVLGTDTQYF; cdr3_nt: TGTGCCAGCTCAGCCGGGACAGGGGTTTTAGGCACAGATACGCAGTATTTT; v_call: TRBV18; j_call: TRBJ2-3; d_call: TRBD1; clone_size: .
cdr3_aa: CASSLSLGGSNEKLFF; cdr3_nt: TGTGCCAGCAGTTTATCCCTAGGGGGCAGTAATGAAAAACTGTTTTTT; v_call: TRBV28; j_call: TRBJ1-4; d_call: TRBD1; clone_size: .
cdr3_aa: CASSLQGTHGYTF; cdr3_nt: TGCGCCAGCAGCTTGCAGGGGACCCATGGCTACACCTTC; v_call: TRBV5-1; j_call: TRBJ1-2; d_call: .; clone_size: .
cdr3_aa: CASSPAQGQSYGYTF; cdr3_nt: TGTGCCAGCAGCCCGGCTCAGGGGCAGAGCTATGGCTACACCTTC; v_call: TRBV6-5; j_call: TRBJ1-2; d_call: .; clone_size: .
cdr3_aa: CASSLAQGAAGYGYTF; cdr3_nt: TGTGCCAGCAGCTTAGCTCAGGGGGCTGCCGGCTATGGCTACACCTTC; v_call: TRBV7-8; j_call: TRBJ1-2; d_call: TRBD1; clone_size: .
cdr3_aa: CAISAAEAKQGAGEQFF; cdr3_nt: TGTGCCATCAGTGCAGCGGAGGCAAAACAGGGGGCAGGGGAGCAGTTCTTC; v_call: TRBV10-3; j_call: TRBJ2-1; d_call: TRBD1; clone_size: .
cdr3_aa: CASSSWAARTGGSIGYTF; cdr3_nt: TGTGCCAGCAGCTCGTGGGCCGCGAGGACAGGGGGTTCGATTGGCTACACCTTC; v_call: TRBV7-2; j_call: TRBJ1-2; d_call: TRBD1; clone_size: .
cdr3_aa: CASSFSGTYGYTF; cdr3_nt: TGTGCCAGCAGCTTTTCAGGGACCTATGGCTACACCTTC; v_call: TRBV12-3/TRBV12-4; j_call: TRBJ1-2; d_call: .; clone_size: .
cdr3_aa: CASSPRTSGWQETQYF; cdr3_nt: TGTGCCAGCTCACCGCGGACTAGCGGGTGGCAAGAGACCCAGTACTTC; v_call: TRBV18; j_call: TRBJ2-5; d_call: TRBD2; clone_size: .
cdr3_aa: CASSLLAGGLAF; cdr3_nt: TGTGCCAGCAGCCTACTAGCGGGGGGGCTCGCGTTC; v_call: TRBV3-1/TRBV3-2; j_call: TRBJ2-7; d_call: TRBD2; clone_size: .